This T cell receptor (beta chain) was sequenced for a study of OX40 agonist ivuxolimab in advanced cancers. Some background on the complete study: Ivuxolimab, which targeted the costimulatory receptor OX40 (CD134), was an agonistic, fully human IgG2 monoclonal antibody. Intravenous ivuxolimab was administered to patients every 2 weeks at six dose levels: 0.01, 0.1, 0.3, 1.5, 3 and 10 mg/kg. Of the roughly 52 dose-escalation patients, hepatocellular carcinoma was present in approximately 20, melanoma in approximately 15, renal cell carcinoma in 9 and head and neck cancer in 9. In the dose-escalation cohort, roughly 80% of patients were male, and the mean age was approximately 60 years, with a range of roughly 23 to 85. Patients were allowed to have had prior anti-PD-1, anti-PD-L1 or anti-CTLA-4 therapy, and around 41% of the dose-escalation patients had previously received checkpoint inhibitors. Partial responses occurred in three dose-escalation patients: two with cutaneous melanoma and one with hepatocellular carcinoma. The purpose of peripheral TCRbeta sequencing was to test whether ivuxolimab changed TCR sequence diversity and led to clonal T-cell expansion. The monotherapy dose-escalation portion (N ≈ 55 patients) of the phase I ivuxolimab trial is reported in the paper.

The CDR3 covers 12 residues, taking in both the cysteine and the phenylalanine. The sequence is cut down to CDR3 DNA, 36 bases in frame from base 1. V and J lose 0 bases and 9 bases, and a span of 6 bases separates them. As encoded in the germline V gene, CDR1 is LGHNA while CDR2 is YNFKEQ. Genomic DNA was extracted from sorted cells for sequencing of the TCRbeta CDR3 region. TCRbeta CDR3 regions were sequenced using the immunoSEQ Assay. Here the immuneACCESS table is served through TCRdb, limited to in-frame sequences with V and J called. Missing clones are a known gap in these copies; in checked studies unresolved V genes cover under half, and the rest lacks a known reason. The sample table lists tens of thousands of clones, roughly nine tenths of them with a count of one. The ten largest clones take up around 11% of the sample. Paper-wide results and their limitations: After ivuxolimab, CD8+ T cells had more expanded clones than CD4+ T cells on average. Low levels of normalized T-cell clonal expansion were also seen in some patients who did not respond. Clonal expansion of both CD4+ and CD8+ blood T cells was observed from baseline to week 6 at doses 0.1 to 3.0 mg/kg. Partial responders in the 0.1-3.0 mg/kg groups had among the lowest normalized peripheral clonal expansion, especially among CD8+ T cells. The antigen specificity of the clonally expanded peripheral T cells was not determined.

About this clone: This receptor's antigen is unknown. Nothing much larger sits one base from this clone, and base qualities are not available.

The trial excluded patients who had a history of autoimmune disease or who were on systemic immunosuppression. Peripheral blood for TCR sequencing was drawn from every dose cohort at baseline, at cycle 4 day 1 and at cycle 7 day 1. The samples were drawn from a first-in-human, open-label, multicenter phase I dose-escalation trial of ivuxolimab. Adults with locally advanced or metastatic melanoma, renal cell, hepatocellular, or head and neck squamous cell carcinoma were enrolled in the trial. Before TCR sequencing, CD4+ and CD8+ T cells were separately sorted from peripheral blood. Sequenced here: CD4+ or CD8+ T cells sorted from blood, sampled in a trial of the OX40 agonist ivuxolimab. This clonotype was sampled from an adult with an advanced solid tumor such as melanoma, head and neck, liver or kidney cancer. Here the chain combines TRBV4-2 and TRBJ2-1; the D segment cannot be called with confidence. CDR3 reads: CASSQEAVEQFF. The DNA sequence is as follows: TGTGCCAGCAGCCAAGAGGCGGTTGAGCAGTTCTTC.